This entry describes one T cell receptor (beta chain). Its antigen is still unknown. TCRdb's copy holds only in-frame clones and misses some; the assay was immunoSEQ multiplex PCR. The sample includes about 2.3 million clones, about 90% seen only once; the top ten take approximately 0.41%. The data were taken from a study of shared clonotypes between healthy human individuals. Study results and caveats: Memory subsets generally showed smaller estimated richness than naive subsets did.

Trimming left V 0 bases short and J 7 bases short, with 7 bases between. This CDR3 has 12 residues. Germline V CDR1 and CDR2: MNHEY, SVGAGI. The chain carries TRBV6-5 and TRBJ2-7, with a weak D call TRBD2 (5 bases). The specimen sequenced was naive CD4+ T cells from PBMCs. Subset specified: CD45RA+ positively selected. The clonotype comes from a man between 18 and 29 years old in good health. Some clones in this sample may be carry-over from other donors' samples. The CDR3 bases are TGTGCCAGCAGTTACTCGGGAGAGGAGCAGTACTTC. Its protein product is CASSYSGEEQYF.